These 21 T cell receptor beta chains originate from one sample sequenced in a study of cytomegalovirus exposure and HLA in healthy donors. Only in-frame clones appear in the TCRdb table, and some are missing; sequencing was by immunoSEQ multiplex PCR. The sample holds approximately 100,000 clones, about 88% seen once. Source material: PBMCs. The receptor source for this set is a woman between 18 and 29 years old in good health and CMV-seronegative.

The rearrangement links TRBV18 to TRBJ2-2; 12 bases align to TRBD1. Trimming removed 3 bases from V and 5 bases from J; junction bases left unmatched: 10. The CDR3 is made up of 18 amino acids. CDR1 and CDR2 from the germline V gene are KGHSH and LQKENI. The CDR3 protein is CASSPTRGTGGRTGELFF. CDR3 coding DNA: TGTGCCAGCTCACCTACCAGAGGGACAGGGGGCCGAACCGGGGAGCTGTTTTTT.

In its sample, this clone was seen a few times. This rearrangement joins TRBV2 to TRBJ2-2, with TRBD1 as a possible D gene (5 bases). Trimming stripped 4 bases from V and 2 bases from J, with 8 bases between. CDR3 size: 14 residues. The germline gives CDR1 SNHLY, CDR2 FYNNEI. Written as DNA, the CDR3 is TGTGCCAGCAGTGGACAGCTTAACACCGGGGAGCTGTTTTTT. Protein product: CASSGQLNTGELFF.

About this clone: The same CDR3 can be traced to other DNA sequences in this sample. The V and J genes are TRBV27 and TRBJ2-7; possible D gene TRBD1, 6 bases. The V gene lost 5 bases and the J gene lost 2 bases, with 10 bases spanning the gap. CDR1 is MNHEY and CDR2 is SMNVEV in the germline V gene (reference sequence). This CDR3 region has 13 residues. The CDR3 loop is CASSLGTTYEQYF. DNA of the CDR3: TGTGCCAGCAGTCTAGGGACAACCTACGAGCAGTACTTC.

This chain links TRBV4-3 with TRBJ2-3; TRBD1 matches at 7 bases. The CDR3 contains 15 residues. Looked up from germline, CDR1 is LGHNA and CDR2 is YSLEER. The V gene end was trimmed by 1 base and the J gene end by 4 bases; junction bases not matched to a gene: 5. The CDR3 reads CASSQADRYADTQYF. The CDR3, as DNA: TGCGCCAGCAGCCAAGCGGACAGGTACGCAGATACGCAGTATTTT.

V is TRBV5-4 and J is TRBJ1-1, with D possibly being TRBD1 (6 bases). The CDR3 contains 15 residues. Per the germline V gene, CDR1 is SGHNT and CDR2 is YYREEE (reference sequence). Trimming took 0 bases from V and 0 from J, leaving 9 bases between them. Here the CDR3 DNA reads TGTGCCAGCAGCTTGGGCGACAGGATGAACACTGAAGCTTTCTTT. Its translation: CASSLGDRMNTEAFF.

The genes are TRBV7-7 and TRBJ2-2; weak D call: TRBD1 (5 bases). CDR1 is SSHAT and CDR2 is FNYEAQ in the germline V gene (reference sequence). The CDR3 loop spans 17 amino acids. Trimming shortened V by 0 bases and J by 3 bases, and 14 bases separated the two germline ends. This chain's CDR3 is CASSLAQGKVDTGELFF. CDR3 DNA: TGTGCCAGCAGCTTAGCTCAGGGTAAAGTTGACACCGGGGAGCTGTTTTTT. Full variable domain (missing parts from reference TRBV7-7 and TRBJ2-2): GAGVSQSPRYKVTKRGQDVTLRCDPISSHATLYWYQQALGQGPEFLTYFNYEAQPDKSGLPSDRFSAERPEGSISTLTIQRTEQRDSAMYRCASSLAQGKVDTGELFFGEGSRLTVL.

The rearrangement uses TRBV28 and TRBJ1-2; D may be TRBD1 (5 bases). CDR1 MDHEN and CDR2 SYDVKM come from the germline V gene. The CDR3 contains 17 residues. Trimming stripped 7 bases from V and 3 bases from J, with 24 bases between. CDR3 DNA sequence: TGTGCCAGCAAGGGGCATCTCTTTGGCCAGACTTACTATGGCTACACCTTC. This encodes CASKGHLFGQTYYGYTF.

The rearrangement links TRBV27 to TRBJ2-6; D may be TRBD1 (6 bases). The V gene lost 2 bases and the J gene lost 0 bases, with 17 bases spanning the gap. There are 19 residues in the CDR3. CDR1 and CDR2 (germline): MNHEY, SMNVEV (reference sequence). Written as DNA, the CDR3 is TGTGCCAGCAGTTTAGGTTGGGGCAGGGGTAACTCTGGGGCCAACGTCCTGACTTTC. Amino acid sequence: CASSLGWGRGNSGANVLTF.

The chain uses TRBV21-1 and TRBJ2-1; the D call in the table, TRBD2, was not verified against the DNA. TRBV21-1 is flagged as a pseudogene. The CDR3 extends over 11 amino acids. CDR3 loop: CASSAGGGRFF. For the CDR3, the DNA is TGTGCCAGCAGCGCCGGGGGGGGTCGGTTCTTC.

This rearrangement joins TRBV2 to TRBJ1-5; possibly TRBD1 for D (5 bases). Deletions cut 3 bases from V and 4 bases from J, with 7 bases between. Germline values: CDR1 SNHLY, CDR2 FYNNEI. The CDR3 sequence is 13 residues long. DNA for the CDR3: TGTGCCAGCAGTGACAGGGAAAATCAGCCCCAGCATTTT. Translation gives CASSDRENQPQHF.

This clone is a singleton in its sample. The chain employs TRBV9 and TRBJ1-1; D is ambiguous. CDR1 and CDR2 (germline): SGDLS, YYNGEE. With 2 bases removed from V and 5 bases from J, the gap between germline ends came to 16 bases. This CDR3 spans 15 amino acids. CDR3 amino acids: CASSVGVVLNTEAFF. CDR3 in DNA: TGTGCCAGCAGCGTCGGGGTTGTGTTAAATACTGAAGCTTTCTTT.

The chain is built from TRBV30 and TRBJ2-3, with D possibly matching TRBD2 (7 bases). V was pared by 2 bases and J by 2 bases, with 11 bases between. Germline V gene lookup returns CDR1 GTSNPN and CDR2 SVGIG (reference sequence). The CDR3 is 14 amino acids. The CDR3 DNA follows: TGTGCCTGGAGTAGGGGGGGATACACAGATACGCAGTATTTT. Its protein product is CAWSRGGYTDTQYF.

This clone was counted a single time. The J gene is TRBJ2-7, the V gene TRBV30; TRBD1 agrees at 7 bases. CDR3 length: 14 amino acids. Germline values: CDR1 GTSNPN, CDR2 SVGIG (reference sequence). The junction had 10 bases not matched to a gene; V was cut back by 2 bases and J by 6 bases. The CDR3 is CAWSPTGAHVEQYF. CDR3 nucleotide sequence: TGTGCCTGGAGTCCAACAGGGGCCCACGTCGAGCAGTACTTC.

CDR3 loop: CASSVGSGGNTGELFF. CDR3 nucleotides: TGTGCCAGCAGCGTAGGAAGCGGGGGGAACACCGGGGAGCTGTTTTTT. The J gene is TRBJ2-2, the V gene TRBV9; TRBD2 matches at 8 bases. V lost 0 bases to trimming and J lost 1 base; unmatched junction nucleotides: 2. The germline V gene encodes CDR1 SGDLS and CDR2 YYNGEE. This CDR3 has 16 amino acids.

The chain is built from TRBV7-9 and TRBJ2-7, with 7 nucleotides matching TRBD1. Germline V gene data show CDR1 as SEHNR and CDR2 as FQNEAQ (reference sequence). The length of the CDR3 is 13 residues. Losses at the gene ends were 8 bases for V and 0 bases for J; bases not matched to a gene: 4. The CDR3 protein is CASLRGSSYEQYF. CDR3 DNA sequence: TGTGCCAGCCTCAGGGGGAGCTCCTACGAGCAGTACTTC.

The rearrangement uses TRBV7-8 and TRBJ1-6, with unresolved D. Per the germline V gene, CDR1 is SGHVS and CDR2 is FQNEAQ. Trimming removed 5 bases at V and 0 bases at J, with 8 bases between. The CDR3 is 15 residues long. The CDR3 loop reads CASSQQISYNSPLHF. In DNA form, the CDR3 reads TGTGCCAGCAGCCAACAGATCTCCTATAATTCACCCCTCCACTTT.

The chain employs TRBV7-7 and TRBJ1-2, with TRBD1 as a possible D gene (5 bases). V dropped 8 bases and J dropped 7 bases, with 11 bases sitting between them. This CDR3 is built from 11 residues. Germline V gives CDR1 SSHAT, CDR2 FNYEAQ (reference sequence). Written as DNA, the CDR3 is TGTGCCAGCCCAGGGCCCGTTGGCTACACCTTC. It encodes CASPGPVGYTF.

The V gene is TRBV7-3, the J gene TRBJ2-7; 11 bases fit TRBD1. Germline V gene sequence: CDR1 SGHTA, CDR2 FQGTGA. CDR3 length: 16 amino acids. J gave up 6 bases and V 4 bases, and 11 bases lay outside the gene matches. In nucleotides, the CDR3 is TGTGCCAGCAGCTCAACACCGGGACAGGGGGTAGGCGAGCAGTACTTC. Residues: CASSSTPGQGVGEQYF.

The chain links TRBV14 to TRBJ2-5; D gene unclear. Trimming removed 5 bases from V and 0 bases from J, with 7 bases in between. Germline values: CDR1 SGHDN, CDR2 FVKESK. This CDR3 has 13 amino acids. The CDR3 loop is CASSEENQETQYF. CDR3 bases: TGTGCCAGCAGCGAGGAGAACCAAGAGACCCAGTACTTC.

The CDR3 region has the DNA TGCGCCAGCATTACGGGGTCTGGGCGGTGGAAGTACTTC. It yields the protein CASITGSGRWKYF. The V and J genes are TRBV5-1 and TRBJ2-7, with D tentatively TRBD2 (5 bases). Germline lookup yields CDR1 SGHRS and CDR2 YFSETQ. The V end was cut by 6 bases, the J end by 11 bases, with 21 bases between. The CDR3 runs to 13 residues.

This clone showed up just once. The chain is built from TRBV10-3 and TRBJ2-5; a possible D gene is TRBD1 (5 bases). CDR3 size: 11 residues. The germline gives CDR1 ENHRY, CDR2 SYGVKD. V was trimmed by 9 bases and J by 3 bases, leaving 8 bases between them. CDR3 DNA: TGTGCCATAGGGGTGAAAGAGACCCAGTACTTC. Translation gives CAIGVKETQYF.